This T cell receptor beta chain appears in the sequencing data of a study of shared clonotypes between healthy human individuals. Libraries were prepared by immunoSEQ multiplex PCR; TCRdb keeps only in-frame clonotypes and omits some of them. Of about 640,000 clones in the sample, about two thirds were seen once. The CDR3 spans 16 residues. Germline assignment: CDR1 MNHEY and CDR2 SMNVEV (reference sequence). Losses at the gene ends were 3 bases for V and 8 bases for J; bases not matched to a gene: 13. The gene calls are TRBV27 and TRBJ2-1, with TRBD2 matching 7 bases. The TCR sequence derives from a woman aged 25 to 39 in good health. The sequenced sample consisted of memory CD4+ T cells sorted from blood. Indicated subset: CD45RA-negative fraction. CDR3 sequence (DNA): TGTGCCAGCAGTTTGTTCCGCGGGAGTACGGTGCATGAGCAGTTCTTC. The encoded protein is CASSLFRGSTVHEQFF.